The sequence of this T cell receptor (beta chain) was determined in a study of blood T cell repertoires in COVID-19. In the study overall: COVID-19 samples collected from the United States, Italy and Spain covered acute and convalescent phases. Sample material is recorded as cDNA or gDNA derived from T cells, B-cell-depleted T cells, or PBMCs.

The V gene end was trimmed by 5 bases and the J gene end by 2 bases; junction bases not matched to a gene: 2. CDR1 and CDR2 (germline): SGHAT, FQNNGV. CDR3 length: 13 residues. TCRdb's table, derived via immunoSEQ multiplex PCR, lists solely in-frame clones and lacks some. The sample contains around 39,000 clones, 86% of which appear only once. The TCR comes from a man aged 55-75 years with active COVID-19. Material: peripheral blood. This sequence joins TRBV11-2 and TRBJ2-5; the match to TRBD2 covers 7 bases. The DNA of the CDR3 is TGTGCCAGCAGCCCGGGACTACAAGAGACCCAGTACTTC. This encodes CASSPGLQETQYF.